The 27 T cell receptor beta chains below come from one sample, sequenced in a study of blood T cell repertoires in COVID-19. TCRdb's table, derived via immunoSEQ multiplex PCR, lists solely in-frame clones and lacks some. The sample consists of around 100,000 clones, approximately 86% of them appearing once. Sequenced input: peripheral blood. The receptors derive from a human donor in a cohort sampled during active COVID-19.

The chain combines TRBV27 with TRBJ2-2; TRBD2 might be the D (7 bases). This CDR3 is 15 amino acids long. Trimming cost V 5 bases and J 0 bases, with 10 bases left between them. Germline lookup yields CDR1 MNHEY and CDR2 SMNVEV (reference sequence). This chain's CDR3 is CASSPGGTNTGELFF. Written as DNA, the CDR3 is TGTGCCAGCAGTCCGGGGGGCACGAACACCGGGGAGCTGTTTTTT.

The chain carries TRBV14 and TRBJ2-1, with D possibly matching TRBD2 (5 bases). Germline lookup yields CDR1 SGHDN and CDR2 FVKESK. Trimming pared 1 base from V and 5 bases from J, leaving 18 bases between. The CDR3 covers 17 residues. The CDR3 here is CASSQALAGVGNNEQFF. As DNA, the CDR3 is TGTGCCAGCAGCCAAGCGTTGGCCGGGGTGGGCAACAATGAGCAGTTCTTC.

The chain links TRBV27 to TRBJ2-3, with D possibly TRBD1 on 5 matching bases. In germline, CDR1 is MNHEY, CDR2 SMNVEV (reference sequence). Trimming removed 2 bases from V and 4 bases from J, with 10 bases in between. The CDR3 runs 14 residues. CDR3 DNA: TGTGCCAGCAGTTTAGGGGCTCTAGCAGATACGCAGTATTTT. Its protein product is CASSLGALADTQYF.

V and J are TRBV9 and TRBJ2-2; D ambiguous. The germline V and J ends were trimmed by 0 bases and 8 bases, with 8 bases remaining between them. Germline assignment: CDR1 SGDLS and CDR2 YYNGEE. The CDR3 consists of 13 residues. The CDR3 sequence: CASSVVFGGELFF. CDR3 coding DNA: TGTGCCAGCAGCGTAGTATTCGGGGGGGAGCTGTTTTTT. The full variable domain, in which reference TRBV9 and TRBJ2-2 provide the parts outside the CDR3, is DSGVTQTPKHLITATGQRVTLRCSPRSGDLSVYWYQQSLDQGLQFLIQYYNGEERAKGNILERFSAQQFPDLHSELNLSSLELGDSALYFCASSVVFGGELFFGEGSRLTVL.

V is TRBV19 and J is TRBJ2-2; D is perhaps TRBD1 (6 bases). Trimming took off 3 bases at V and 3 bases at J, with 17 bases between the two ends. There are 17 residues in the CDR3. Germline CDR1 reads LNHDA; CDR2 reads SQIVND (reference sequence). The CDR3 is CASSMSSRGGDTGELFF. As DNA, the CDR3 is TGTGCCAGTAGTATGTCATCCAGGGGTGGGGACACCGGGGAGCTGTTTTTT.

The V call is TRBV7-2, the J call TRBJ2-5, with a tentative D call TRBD1 (5 bases). In germline, CDR1 is SGHTA, CDR2 FQGNSA. The CDR3 covers 17 residues. V was trimmed by 5 bases and J by 7 bases, leaving 26 bases between them. The CDR3: CASSPRELGWGQGTQYF. The CDR3 bases are TGTGCCAGCAGCCCCCGAGAGTTAGGTTGGGGCCAGGGGACCCAGTACTTC.

This clone was observed once. The genes are TRBV19 and TRBJ1-1; D is uncertain. The germline V gene has CDR1 LNHDA and CDR2 SQIVND (reference sequence). The CDR3 runs to 12 residues. Trimming pared 9 bases from V and 1 base from J, leaving 9 bases between. This CDR3 is CASRSGNTEAFF. CDR3 nucleotide sequence: TGTGCCAGCCGTAGTGGGAACACTGAAGCTTTCTTT. The variable domain in full, with the rest retrieved from reference TRBV19 and TRBJ1-1, is DGGITQSPKYLFRKEGQNVTLSCEQNLNHDAMYWYRQDPGQGLRLIYYSQIVNDFQKGDIAEGYSVSREKKESFPLTVTSAQKNPTAFYLCASRSGNTEAFFGQGTRLTVV.

CDR3 loop: CASSQEIGGHDTEAFF. CDR3 DNA: TGCGCCAGCAGCCAAGAAATCGGGGGGCACGACACTGAAGCTTTCTTT. The chain employs TRBV4-1 and TRBJ1-1, with D possibly matching TRBD1 (6 bases). The CDR3 is 16 residues long. Per the germline V gene, CDR1 is MGHRA and CDR2 is YSYEKL. V lost 0 bases to trimming and J lost 3 bases, with 14 bases between them.

The rearrangement joins TRBV27 to TRBJ2-3; possibly TRBD1 for D (6 bases). The CDR3 totals 14 residues. Trimming removed 6 bases from V and 2 bases from J, with 12 bases in between. The germline CDR1 and CDR2 sequences are MNHEY and SMNVEV (reference sequence). CDR3 sequence reads: CASSRQAPTDTQYF. CDR3 coding DNA: TGTGCCAGCAGCCGACAGGCCCCCACAGATACGCAGTATTTT.

V usage is TRBV5-8 and J usage is TRBJ2-3, with D possibly matching TRBD1 (6 bases). V lost 5 bases and J lost 3, with 13 bases in between. In germline, CDR1 is SGHTS, CDR2 YDEGEE. The CDR3 covers 14 residues. CDR3 loop: CASSHRTGTDTQYF. The CDR3 DNA reads TGTGCCAGCAGTCACCGCACAGGGACAGATACGCAGTATTTT.

V and J are TRBV7-2 and TRBJ2-3; possibly TRBD1 for D (5 bases). Germline V lookup: CDR1 SGHTA, CDR2 FQGNSA. CDR3 length: 15 amino acids. Between the trimmed V and J ends, which lost 1 base and 0 bases, there was a span of 8 bases. DNA for the CDR3: TGTGCCAGCAGCTTAGTGGGGCCGAGCACAGATACGCAGTATTTT. Translating gives CASSLVGPSTDTQYF.

The rearrangement links TRBV19 to TRBJ2-4; 13 bases are shared with TRBD2. Germline V CDR1 and CDR2: LNHDA, SQIVND (reference sequence). The CDR3 is made up of 17 amino acids. V dropped 4 bases and J dropped 4; count of bases not matched to a gene: 7. The DNA of the CDR3 is TGTGCCAGTAGTAGGGTACTAGCGGGAGGGCCAAAAAACATTCAGTACTTC. Translation gives CASSRVLAGGPKNIQYF.

The rearrangement joins TRBV4-1 to TRBJ1-1, with 8 bases that match TRBD1. Trimming removed 5 bases from V and 1 base from J; junction bases left unmatched: 3. The CDR3 spans 14 residues. CDR1 is MGHRA, CDR2 YSYEKL, per germline. The DNA for the CDR3 is TGCGCCAGCAGCTGGACAGGGCCGAACACTGAAGCTTTCTTT. Its translation: CASSWTGPNTEAFF.

Remarks on this clone: The same CDR3 is also encoded by other DNA sequences in this sample. The genes are TRBV5-1 and TRBJ2-5, with 10 bases aligning to TRBD1. The CDR3 runs 14 residues. With 3 bases clipped from V and 2 bases from J, the junction kept 1 base outside the gene matches. Germline CDR1 is SGHRS and CDR2 is YFSETQ. CDR3 residues: CASSSGQGQETQYF. The CDR3 DNA sequence: TGCGCCAGCAGCTCGGGACAGGGGCAAGAGACCCAGTACTTC.

This clone occurred once. In DNA, the CDR3 is TGTGCCAGCAGTGAGACTAGCGGGTACCAAGAGACCCAGTACTTC. It encodes CASSETSGYQETQYF. V and J are TRBV6-1 and TRBJ2-5; 10 nucleotides line up with TRBD2. The CDR3 is 15 residues long. From germline, CDR1 is MNHNS and CDR2 SASEGT. With 3 bases clipped from V and 0 bases from J, the junction kept 1 base outside the gene matches.

The chain has TRBV7-2 and TRBJ1-3, with a weak D call TRBD1 (5 bases). This CDR3 is built from 14 residues. With 4 bases removed from V and 3 bases from J, the gap between germline ends came to 10 bases. Germline V lookup: CDR1 SGHTA, CDR2 FQGNSA. In DNA, the CDR3 is TGTGCCAGCAGCTCGCAGGGTTATGGAAACACCATATATTTT. The encoded protein is CASSSQGYGNTIYF.

This chain joins TRBV5-1 and TRBJ1-3, with 8 positions matching TRBD1. The J segment lost 0 bases and the V segment lost 2 bases, leaving 10 bases of the junction unmatched. CDR1 and CDR2 from the germline V gene are SGHRS and YFSETQ. The CDR3 length is 18 residues. Here the CDR3 reads CASSFGTGEYSSGNTIYF. The CDR3 nucleotides are TGCGCCAGCAGCTTCGGGACAGGCGAATACAGCTCTGGAAACACCATATATTTT.

The V and J genes are TRBV19 and TRBJ1-2; D is uncertain. Looked up from germline, CDR1 is LNHDA and CDR2 is SQIVND (reference sequence). V was clipped by 3 bases and J by 8 bases, with 7 bases between them. The CDR3 is 11 residues long. This CDR3 is CASSIFGGYTF. CDR3 DNA: TGTGCCAGTAGTATCTTCGGGGGCTACACCTTC.

The chain combines TRBV28 with TRBJ1-2; TRBD1 aligns across 7 bases. This CDR3 has 11 amino acids. CDR1 and CDR2 from the germline V gene are MDHEN and SYDVKM. V was pared by 7 bases and J by 7 bases, with 3 bases of the junction left unmatched. As DNA, the CDR3 is TGTGCCAGCACAGGGGGTGGTGGCTACACCTTC. Its translation is CASTGGGGYTF.

V and J are TRBV5-1 and TRBJ1-3; D may be TRBD1 (5 bases). Germline V gene sequence: CDR1 SGHRS, CDR2 YFSETQ. V was shortened by 4 bases and J by 0 bases, with 11 bases between the two germline ends. CDR3 length: 15 amino acids. CDR3 coding DNA: TGCGCCAGCAGCAAGGACAAGACCTCTGGAAACACCATATATTTT. This encodes CASSKDKTSGNTIYF.

This sequence joins TRBV19 and TRBJ2-7; 7 nucleotides match TRBD2. The CDR3 length is 15 residues. The germline gives CDR1 LNHDA, CDR2 SQIVND (reference sequence). Trimming removed 6 bases from V and 0 bases from J; junction bases left unmatched: 8. This CDR3 is CASSRGVAGSYEQYF. CDR3 coding DNA: TGTGCCAGTAGCCGCGGGGTAGCGGGCTCCTACGAGCAGTACTTC.

V usage is TRBV27 and J usage is TRBJ1-2; D gene uncertain. The CDR3 spans 15 residues. CDR1 MNHEY and CDR2 SMNVEV come from the germline V gene (reference sequence). Trimming left V 3 bases short and J 2 bases short, with 13 bases between. The CDR3 nucleotides read TGTGCCAGCAGTTTTGCTTCTGGGCAGAACTATGGCTACACCTTC. Translating gives CASSFASGQNYGYTF.

The chain couples TRBV6-5 to TRBJ2-7, with 7 bases matching TRBD2. Germline lookup yields CDR1 MNHEY and CDR2 SVGAGI. Trimming took 8 bases from V and 1 from J; bases not matched to a gene: 5. The CDR3 covers 13 residues. CDR3 region: CASGRGLSYEQYF. CDR3 sequence (DNA): TGTGCCAGCGGTCGGGGACTATCCTACGAGCAGTACTTC.

The chain is built from TRBV10-3 and TRBJ1-6; the match to TRBD1 covers 8 bases. Unmatched junction bases numbered 2, after V lost 4 bases and J lost 12 bases. There are 12 residues in the CDR3. Looked up from germline, CDR1 is ENHRY and CDR2 is SYGVKD. The CDR3 here is CAISVDRGPLHF. The CDR3 DNA reads TGTGCCATCAGTGTAGACAGGGGACCCCTCCACTTT.

This chain links TRBV12-3 or TRBV12-4 with TRBJ2-7; D remains unclear. The CDR3 is 12 residues long. The V gene lost 2 bases and the J gene lost 3 bases, with 5 bases spanning the gap. The CDR3: CASSLTGYEQYF. CDR3 in DNA: TGTGCCAGCAGTTTAACGGGCTACGAGCAGTACTTC.

The V and J genes are TRBV18 and TRBJ2-3; 9 bases are a match to TRBD2. The CDR3 covers 15 residues. V lost 6 bases and J lost 1; bases outside the gene matches: 5. CDR1 is KGHSH, CDR2 LQKENI, per germline. CDR3 loop: CASSNLAGGTDTQYF. Here the CDR3 DNA reads TGTGCCAGCTCGAACTTAGCGGGAGGCACAGATACGCAGTATTTT.

The chain is built from TRBV24-1 and TRBJ2-7, with 7 bases fitting TRBD1. Germline V CDR1 and CDR2: KGHDR, SFDVKD. V lost 8 bases to trimming and J lost 2 bases; unmatched junction nucleotides: 5. CDR3 length equals 13 residues. The CDR3 DNA reads as TGTGCCACCATAAGACAGGGACCCTACGAGCAGTACTTC. Translation: CATIRQGPYEQYF.